What follows are 22 T cell receptor beta chains derived from one specimen sequenced in a study of identical twins (dated by TCRdb to the mid-2010s). To prepare the library, 5' RACE was applied. Sequencing was carried out with an Illumina HiSeq 2000. TCRdb reworked the public reads: Q25 trimming with fastp, MiXCR clone assembly, productive beta chains retained. Rows matching on CDR3 protein sequence are summarized as one entry with the most common DNA and genes. The sample table lists 1.5 million to 2 million distinct CDR3 sequences, roughly 35% of them with a count of one. The ten largest clones take up roughly 0.3% of the sample. Sequencing was carried out using cord blood. The source is a newborn girl in good health.

This clonotype was seen a handful of times. The chain has TRBV6-6 and TRBJ1-4, with 7 bases lining up with TRBD1. Germline V gene data show CDR1 as MNHNY and CDR2 as SVGAGI (reference sequence). With 0 bases clipped from V and 0 bases from J, the junction kept 4 bases outside the gene matches. CDR3 size: 17 residues. The CDR3 DNA sequence: TGTGCCAGCAGTTACTCGAACAGGGGCCCAACTAATGAAAAACTGTTTTTT. This encodes CASSYSNRGPTNEKLFF.

The genes are TRBV4-2 and TRBJ2-1; D possibly corresponds to TRBD2 (5 bases). V lost 3 bases and J lost 10, with 10 bases in between. The CDR3 loop spans 12 amino acids. CDR1 is LGHNA and CDR2 is YNFKEQ in the germline V gene. The CDR3 is CASSHGRGEQFF. The CDR3 coding sequence is TGTGCCAGCAGCCACGGTCGAGGGGAGCAGTTCTTC.

This clonotype was detected a few times. The chain combines TRBV9 with TRBJ2-1; 10 positions agree with TRBD2. The CDR3 is 15 amino acids. Germline V gives CDR1 SGDLS, CDR2 YYNGEE. Trimming cost V 2 bases and J 10 bases; bases outside gene matches: 9. The CDR3 DNA is TGTGCCAGCAGCGTGTTTCCTAGCGGGGGAAAGGAGCAGTTCTTC. Protein product: CASSVFPSGGKEQFF.

CDR3 DNA sequence: TGCGCCAGCAGCTTGGCCCCCCGACAGGGCGCAGATACGCAGTATTTT. Encoded protein: CASSLAPRQGADTQYF. J is TRBJ2-3 and V is TRBV5-1, with 7 bases fitting TRBD1. CDR1 and CDR2 (germline): SGHRS, YFSETQ. V was clipped by 0 bases and J by 4 bases; unmatched bases: 8. This CDR3 comprises 16 residues.

CDR3 region: CASSEAGTSGPNTGELFF. Here the CDR3 DNA reads TGTGCCAGCAGTGAAGCGGGGACTAGCGGGCCTAACACCGGGGAGCTGTTTTTT. The chain joins TRBV6-1 to TRBJ2-2, with TRBD2 matching over 12 bases. The CDR3 runs 18 residues. Looked up from germline, CDR1 is MNHNS and CDR2 is SASEGT. Germline trimming cut 0 bases from V and 2 bases from J; bases unmatched to any gene: 4.

The genes are TRBV7-9 and TRBJ2-5; D is possibly TRBD1 or TRBD2 (6 bases each). Germline assignment: CDR1 SEHNR and CDR2 FQNEAQ (reference sequence). The CDR3 has 15 amino acids. The germline V and J ends were trimmed by 6 bases and 2 bases, with 16 bases remaining between them. CDR3 residues: CASRVGGHPQETQYF. The CDR3 DNA reads as TGTGCCAGCAGAGTCGGGGGACACCCACAAGAGACCCAGTACTTC. Variable domain in full (rest from reference TRBV7-9 and TRBJ2-5): DTGVSQNPRHKITKRGQNVTFRCDPISEHNRLYWYRQTLGQGPEFLTYFQNEAQLEKSRLLSDRFSAERPKGSFSTLEIQRTEQGDSAMYLCASRVGGHPQETQYFGPGTRLLVL.

Only one count was recorded for this clonotype. The chain carries TRBV2 and TRBJ2-2; 9 nucleotides line up with TRBD1. V shed 10 bases and J 1 base; nucleotides not matched to a gene: 16. Looked up from germline, CDR1 is SNHLY and CDR2 is FYNNEI. The CDR3 is 18 amino acids. The CDR3, as DNA: TGTGCCACCAAGAGGGGACAGGGCACCGATAAGAACACCGGGGAGCTGTTTTTT. It encodes CATKRGQGTDKNTGELFF.

This clonotype came up a few times. The rearrangement uses TRBV5-1 and TRBJ2-1; 10 positions match TRBD2. J was trimmed by 15 bases and V by 5 bases; bases with no gene match: 8. Germline V CDR1 and CDR2: SGHRS, YFSETQ. CDR3 length: 12 residues. CDR3 amino acids: CASRSGGAYLFF. In DNA form, the CDR3 reads TGCGCCAGCAGGAGCGGGGGGGCCTATCTGTTCTTC.

This clonotype was counted a few times. V usage is TRBV4-2 and J usage is TRBJ2-1; no reliable D call. The germline gives CDR1 LGHNA, CDR2 YNFKEQ. V was trimmed by 4 bases and J by 9 bases, leaving 10 bases between them. The CDR3 runs 12 residues. Here the CDR3 reads CASSPTPAEQFF. DNA of the CDR3: TGTGCCAGCAGCCCAACTCCGGCTGAGCAGTTCTTC.

This clonotype was recorded a few times. Germline is not matched at one junction end, which may reflect a read error. The chain has TRBV29-1 and TRBJ2-3; TRBD2 matches 9 bases. This CDR3 has 18 amino acids. Germline V lookup: CDR1 SQVTM, CDR2 ANQGSEA. CDR3 in amino acids: CSVVIRGPLAGRTDTRYF. The CDR3 nucleotides are TGCAGCGTTGTTATAAGGGGGCCCCTAGCGGGAAGGACAGATACGCGGTATTTT.

On this clonotype: The DNA is left out, because the CDR3 cannot be placed on it with certainty; the CDR3 is given as TCRdb lists it. The rearrangement joins TRBV29-1 to TRBJ1-1. The CDR3 is 11 residues long, counting both termini. Germline V lookup: CDR1 SQVTM, CDR2 ANQGSEA. The CDR3 protein is CSVGVGTEALF.

This clonotype was picked up a small number of times. The V gene is TRBV5-1, the J gene TRBJ2-7; 9 nucleotides agree with TRBD2. CDR3 length: 16 amino acids. J lost 1 base, V lost 4 bases, and 9 bases had no gene match. Germline V CDR1 and CDR2: SGHRS, YFSETQ. The CDR3 nucleotides read TGCGCCAGCAGCATGACAGCGGGGGGACCATCCTACGAGCAGTACTTC. Translated, it gives CASSMTAGGPSYEQYF.

The chain joins TRBV4-2 to TRBJ1-6; D is perhaps TRBD1 (5 bases). The germline V gene encodes CDR1 LGHNA and CDR2 YNFKEQ. Trimming removed 0 bases at V and 10 bases at J, with 13 bases between. The CDR3 is made up of 15 amino acids. CDR3 bases: TGTGCCAGCAGCCAAGAGCCCGGGGACGGGTCACCCCTCCACTTT. Its translation is CASSQEPGDGSPLHF.

A few counts support this clonotype. V usage is TRBV7-2 and J usage is TRBJ2-1; D may be TRBD1 (5 bases). This CDR3 region has 18 residues. From germline, CDR1 is SGHTA and CDR2 FQGNSA. V lost 4 bases, J lost 5 bases, and 24 bases lay in between. In DNA form, the CDR3 reads TGTGCCAGCAGCTCGAACACAGGTTTCCTCTACAATGACAATGAGCAGTTCTTC. Translated: CASSSNTGFLYNDNEQFF. The full variable domain, in which reference TRBV7-2 and TRBJ2-1 provide the parts outside the CDR3, is GAGVSQSPSNKVTEKGKDVELRCDPISGHTALYWYRQSLGQGLEFLIYFQGNSAPDKSGLPSDRFSAERTGGSVSTLTIQRTQQEDSAVYLCASSSNTGFLYNDNEQFFGPGTRLTVL.

The CDR3, as DNA: TGTGCCAGCTCACCGACAGAAGCGACCAAAAACATTCAGTACTTC. Translated, it gives CASSPTEATKNIQYF. The rearrangement uses TRBV18 and TRBJ2-7; D may be TRBD1 (5 bases). The closer fit of TRBJ2-4 to the DNA end suggests the J call may be wrong. CDR3 length: 15 amino acids. CDR1 is KGHSH and CDR2 is LQKENI in the germline V gene.

V gene TRBV4-1 combines with J gene TRBJ1-4; D not certain. This CDR3 is built from 18 residues. Germline CDR1 reads MGHRA; CDR2 reads YSYEKL. Trimming removed 0 bases at V and 0 bases at J, with 14 bases between. The DNA of the CDR3 is TGCGCCAGCAGCCAAGATGCCCAATGGATACCAACTAATGAAAAACTGTTTTTT. It specifies CASSQDAQWIPTNEKLFF.

This clonotype has a single count. The V and J genes are TRBV12-3 or TRBV12-4 and TRBJ1-1; TRBD1 might be the D (6 bases). The CDR3 covers 13 residues. V gave up 4 bases and J gave up 11 bases, with 17 bases separating them. Written as DNA, the CDR3 is TGTGCCAGCAGTTCTCCGAACAGGGTCGGTGCTTTCTTT. Protein product: CASSSPNRVGAFF.

This clonotype has a count of ten or more. This sequence joins TRBV6-9 and TRBJ1-5; D unresolved. Per the germline V gene, CDR1 is MNHGY and CDR2 is SVAAGI. V dropped 4 bases and J dropped 3 bases, with 7 bases sitting between them. The CDR3 totals 13 residues. As DNA, the CDR3 is TGTGCCAGCAGTTTTGGGTTCAATCAGCCCCAGCATTTT. It codes for CASSFGFNQPQHF.

This clonotype appeared a single time. V is TRBV7-2 and J is TRBJ2-5; D call uncertain. The V gene lost 4 bases and the J gene lost 4 bases, with 10 bases spanning the gap. The CDR3 loop spans 13 amino acids. CDR1 and CDR2 (germline): SGHTA, FQGNSA. CDR3 sequence: CASSSLLAETQYF. The CDR3 DNA sequence: TGTGCCAGCAGCTCCCTTCTGGCAGAGACCCAGTACTTC.

This chain links TRBV28 with TRBJ1-2; no reliable D call. Looked up from germline, CDR1 is MDHEN and CDR2 is SYDVKM. V was pared by 8 bases and J by 3 bases, with 10 bases between. This CDR3 has 12 amino acids. CDR3 sequence: CASRAVDYGYTF. CDR3 bases: TGTGCCAGCCGGGCCGTCGACTATGGCTACACCTTC.

The V gene is TRBV25-1, the J gene TRBJ1-1, with D possibly TRBD1 on 6 matching bases. CDR3 size: 14 residues. Per the germline V gene, CDR1 is MGHDK and CDR2 is SYGVNS. Trimming removed 3 bases from V and 3 bases from J, with 11 bases in between. The CDR3 loop is CASSERDIDTEAFF. The CDR3 nucleotides read TGTGCCAGCAGTGAGCGGGACATAGACACTGAAGCTTTCTTT.

This clonotype was found a few times. The rearrangement uses TRBV4-2 and TRBJ1-2, with D unresolved. Germline assignment: CDR1 LGHNA and CDR2 YNFKEQ. The CDR3 has 15 amino acids. Trimming removed 0 bases from V and 3 bases from J, with 11 bases in between. The CDR3 here is CASSQDPAGDYGYTF. The CDR3 coding sequence is TGTGCCAGCAGCCAAGATCCGGCAGGTGACTATGGCTACACCTTC.